These 26 T cell receptor beta chains were sequenced from one sample in a study of early T cells in non-severe SARS-CoV-2 infection. In TCRdb, the 5' RACE reads were re-called with MiXCR into one record per CDR3 protein. The table records roughly 56,000 distinct CDR3 sequences, over 7% of them present only once. Sequencing input: whole blood. These receptors were obtained from an adult who was a healthcare worker with PCR-confirmed SARS-CoV-2 infection or an uninfected control (not recorded which).

The J gene is TRBJ2-2, the V gene TRBV24-1, with D uncertain. The CDR3 sequence is 11 residues long. Trimming left V 4 bases short and J 12 bases short, with 8 bases between. Germline CDR1 is KGHDR and CDR2 is SFDVKD. The CDR3 bases are TGTGCCACCAGTGACTTGTTCCAGCTGTTTTTT. It translates to CATSDLFQLFF.

Only a few counts were recorded for this clonotype. The genes are TRBV7-8 and TRBJ1-5; a weak D match, TRBD1 (5 bases). The V and J ends lost 1 base and 4 bases respectively, with 14 bases between them. The CDR3 has 16 amino acids. Per the germline V gene, CDR1 is SGHVS and CDR2 is FQNEAQ. DNA of the CDR3: TGTGCCAGCAGCTTAGGGGCAGGGCGGACAAATCAGCCCCAGCATTTT. It is translated as CASSLGAGRTNQPQHF.

The chain carries TRBV11-2 and TRBJ2-4; TRBD1 agrees at 7 bases. From germline, CDR1 is SGHAT and CDR2 FQNNGV. The V gene end was trimmed by 3 bases and the J gene end by 9 bases; junction bases not matched to a gene: 5. CDR3 length: 13 residues. The CDR3 spells CASSFPGGGIQYF. CDR3 in DNA: TGTGCCAGCAGCTTCCCAGGGGGTGGCATTCAGTACTTC.

The genes are TRBV11-2 and TRBJ2-1; 9 bases line up with TRBD2. The CDR3 is made up of 17 amino acids. Germline V gene data show CDR1 as SGHAT and CDR2 as FQNNGV. V dropped 5 bases and J dropped 7; count of bases not matched to a gene: 15. The CDR3 region is CASSQDLSGGLGNEQFF. CDR3 in DNA: TGTGCCAGCAGCCAAGACCTCAGCGGGGGGCTCGGGAATGAGCAGTTCTTC. Together with reference TRBV11-2 and TRBJ2-1, the CDR3 gives the full variable domain: EAGVAQSPRYKIIEKRQSVAFWCNPISGHATLYWYQQILGQGPKLLIQFQNNGVVDDSQLPKDRFSAERLKGVDSTLKIQPAKLEDSAVYLCASSQDLSGGLGNEQFFGPGTRLTVL.

This clonotype has at least ten counts. The CDR3 loop reads CSVPDWGYGYTF. CDR3 DNA: TGCAGTGTTCCCGATTGGGGGTATGGCTACACCTTC. V usage is TRBV20-1 and J usage is TRBJ1-2; D is possibly TRBD1 (5 bases). V lost 7 bases and J 5 bases, leaving 14 bases between the germline ends. The CDR3 length is 12 residues. Germline lookup yields CDR1 DFQATT and CDR2 SNEGSKA (reference sequence).

This clonotype has at least ten counts. This chain connects TRBV29-1 to TRBJ1-1; D is unresolved. The CDR3 sequence is 14 residues long. V lost 5 bases, J lost 5 bases, and 18 bases lay in between. CDR1 is SQVTM, CDR2 ANQGSEA, per germline. The CDR3 DNA reads TGCAGCGTTACCCGGGCACTTTGGGAGACTGAAGCTTTCTTT. The encoded protein is CSVTRALWETEAFF.

In this sample, this clonotype turned up a few times. The chain has TRBV29-1 and TRBJ1-4; D is unresolved. The CDR3 consists of 11 residues. The germline V and J ends were trimmed by 4 bases and 6 bases, with 6 bases remaining between them. Germline V gives CDR1 SQVTM, CDR2 ANQGSEA. For the CDR3, the DNA is TGCAGCGTTGTACAGTATGAAAAACTGTTTTTT. Translation gives CSVVQYEKLFF.

The rearrangement uses TRBV7-2 and TRBJ2-7; 7 nucleotides align to TRBD2. Germline lookup yields CDR1 SGHTA and CDR2 FQGNSA. With 5 bases clipped from V and 9 bases from J, the junction kept 7 bases outside the gene matches. This CDR3 spans 12 amino acids. The CDR3 reads CASSPGTIRQYF. CDR3 coding DNA: TGTGCCAGCAGCCCTGGGACTATCCGGCAGTACTTC. The variable domain in full, with the rest retrieved from reference TRBV7-2 and TRBJ2-7, is GAGVSQSPSNKVTEKGKDVELRCDPISGHTALYWYRQSLGQGLEFLIYFQGNSAPDKSGLPSDRFSAERTGGSVSTLTIQRTQQEDSAVYLCASSPGTIRQYFGPGTRLTVT.

This clonotype was seen many times. The gene calls are TRBV20-1 and TRBJ2-1, with TRBD2 matching over 12 bases. The germline V gene has CDR1 DFQATT and CDR2 SNEGSKA (reference sequence). This CDR3 comprises 13 residues. The CDR3 protein is CSATSGSPNEQFF. CDR3 DNA sequence: TGCAGCGCGACTAGCGGGAGTCCAAATGAGCAGTTCTTC.

This clonotype has a count of ten or more. This chain's CDR3 is CASSHRPTGELFF. Here the CDR3 DNA reads TGTGCCAGCAGCCATCGACCTACCGGGGAGCTGTTTTTT. The chain is built from TRBV14 and TRBJ2-2; D not certain. The CDR3 runs to 13 residues. Trimming took off 3 bases at V and 5 bases at J, with 7 bases between the two ends. CDR1 and CDR2 from the germline V gene are SGHDN and FVKESK.

The genes are TRBV6-5 and TRBJ1-1; D ambiguous. Germline assignment: CDR1 MNHEY and CDR2 SVGAGI. This CDR3 is built from 13 residues. Trimming took 6 bases from V and 0 from J, leaving 8 bases between them. The CDR3 loop is CASRNVMNTEAFF. DNA for the CDR3: TGTGCCAGCAGGAACGTTATGAACACTGAAGCTTTCTTT.

The rearrangement joins TRBV2 to TRBJ1-2; tentative D call: TRBD1 (6 bases). Germline V lookup: CDR1 SNHLY, CDR2 FYNNEI. The CDR3 loop spans 14 amino acids. Trimming cost V 8 bases and J 5 bases, with 18 bases left between them. CDR3 sequence: CASPGGRRPYGYTF. In DNA, the CDR3 is TGTGCCAGCCCGGGGGGCCGACGACCATATGGCTACACCTTC.

The V call is TRBV28, the J call TRBJ1-2; D gene ambiguous. This CDR3 has 12 amino acids. CDR1 and CDR2 (germline): MDHEN, SYDVKM. V dropped 6 bases and J dropped 4 bases, with 9 bases sitting between them. CDR3 residues: CASSSGGYGYTF. CDR3 DNA: TGTGCCAGCAGCTCCGGTGGCTATGGCTACACCTTC.

A few counts support this clonotype. The V gene is TRBV2, the J gene TRBJ2-7; tentatively, D is TRBD1 or TRBD2 (5 bases each). CDR1 is SNHLY, CDR2 FYNNEI, per germline. The germline V and J ends were trimmed by 7 bases and 0 bases, with 10 bases remaining between them. This CDR3 comprises 13 residues. The CDR3 reads CASTLGVSYEQYF. CDR3 DNA: TGTGCCAGCACCCTGGGGGTCTCCTACGAGCAGTACTTC.

This clonotype showed up just a few times. This chain links TRBV27 with TRBJ2-7; the D is unclear. V dropped 0 bases and J dropped 5 bases, with 8 bases sitting between them. The germline CDR1 and CDR2 sequences are MNHEY and SMNVEV (reference sequence). The CDR3 sequence is 13 residues long. The CDR3 region is CASSLSRQNEQYF. In DNA form, the CDR3 reads TGTGCCAGCAGTTTATCGAGGCAGAACGAGCAGTACTTC.

The V call is TRBV6-6, the J call TRBJ2-7, with 8 bases fitting TRBD2. The CDR3 runs to 12 residues. Per germline, CDR1 MNHNY and CDR2 SVGAGI (reference sequence). The V gene end was trimmed by 6 bases and the J gene end by 4 bases; junction bases not matched to a gene: 2. This chain's CDR3 is CASRGLVYEQYF. As DNA, the CDR3 is TGTGCCAGCAGGGGACTAGTTTACGAGCAGTACTTC.

In this sample, this clonotype turned up a few times. The J gene is TRBJ2-2, the V gene TRBV5-1, with a weak D call TRBD2 (5 bases). The CDR3 covers 13 residues. Germline assignment: CDR1 SGHRS and CDR2 YFSETQ. V was pared by 5 bases and J by 5 bases, with 10 bases between. The chain's CDR3 is CASRDPGTGELFF. DNA for the CDR3: TGCGCCAGCAGGGACCCGGGGACCGGGGAGCTGTTTTTT.

This chain uses TRBV5-6 with TRBJ1-6; D uncertain. V lost 5 bases to trimming and J lost 5 bases, with 14 bases between them. CDR3 length: 15 amino acids. In germline, CDR1 is SGHDT, CDR2 YYEEEE. DNA of the CDR3: TGTGCCAGCAGGGTGATGACACTCGATAATTCACCCCTCCACTTT. Translation gives CASRVMTLDNSPLHF.

This sequence joins TRBV3-1 and TRBJ2-1; a weak D match, TRBD1 (5 bases). CDR3 length: 15 amino acids. Trimming removed 5 bases from V and 6 bases from J, with 17 bases in between. Germline-derived CDR1 and CDR2 are LGHDT and YNNKEL (reference sequence). Here the CDR3 DNA reads TGTGCCAGCAGCGTATGGCAGGGTAGCAGCAATGAGCAGTTCTTC. This encodes CASSVWQGSSNEQFF.

The chain combines TRBV4-2 with TRBJ2-7, with 11 positions matching TRBD2. Germline V gene lookup returns CDR1 LGHNA and CDR2 YNFKEQ. The V gene end was trimmed by 1 base and the J gene end by 4 bases; junction bases not matched to a gene: 9. This CDR3 is 17 amino acids long. The CDR3 here is CASSQGSGGAEGYEQYF. The CDR3 region has the DNA TGTGCCAGCAGCCAAGGTAGCGGGGGGGCCGAAGGTTACGAGCAGTACTTC.

This clonotype was picked up many times. The J gene is TRBJ1-3, the V gene TRBV20-1; TRBD1 might be the D (5 bases). The V and J ends lost 4 bases and 2 bases respectively, with 15 bases between them. Germline-derived CDR1 and CDR2 are DFQATT and SNEGSKA (reference sequence). The CDR3 is 15 residues long. This CDR3 reads CSANPSTDTGNTIYF. DNA of the CDR3: TGCAGTGCTAACCCCTCGACAGACACTGGAAACACCATATATTTT.

The chain employs TRBV12-3 or TRBV12-4 and TRBJ2-2; 11 nucleotides line up with TRBD2. Trimming removed 4 bases from V and 4 bases from J; junction bases left unmatched: 11. The CDR3 runs to 18 residues. The CDR3 region has the DNA TGTGCCAGCAGTTCCAACAGAAGGGGACTAGCGGTCACCGGGGAGCTGTTTTTT. Protein sequence: CASSSNRRGLAVTGELFF.

This clonotype has a count of ten or more. The V call is TRBV20-1, the J call TRBJ1-5; no definite D call. This CDR3 is 15 amino acids long. Trimming removed 6 bases at V and 4 bases at J, with 19 bases between. Germline values: CDR1 DFQATT, CDR2 SNEGSKA (reference sequence). The CDR3 loop reads CSATTPNSPNQPQHF. The CDR3 DNA reads as TGCAGTGCCACGACACCGAACTCCCCTAATCAGCCCCAGCATTTT.

This clonotype was recorded a few times. The chain employs TRBV30 and TRBJ2-7; D is uncertain. The CDR3 consists of 11 residues. Germline CDR1 is GTSNPN and CDR2 is SVGIG (reference sequence). V lost 0 bases and J lost 3, with 3 bases in between. The chain's CDR3 is CAWSVRYEQYF. The CDR3 DNA reads TGTGCCTGGAGTGTACGCTACGAGCAGTACTTC.

This clonotype showed up many times. This chain joins TRBV20-1 and TRBJ2-1; 10 bases align to TRBD2. V trimming: 5 bases; J trimming: 7 bases; junction bases outside the gene matches: 5. The germline gives CDR1 DFQATT, CDR2 SNEGSKA (reference sequence). CDR3 length equals 13 residues. The CDR3 DNA reads TGCAGTGCTGGCGGACTAGCGGAAAATGAGCAGTTCTTC. Its translation: CSAGGLAENEQFF.

This clonotype was detected a few times. V and J are TRBV28 and TRBJ2-1, with 10 positions matching TRBD2. The CDR3 length is 16 residues. After removal of 5 bases from V and 0 bases from J, the junction contained 4 bases not matched to a gene. Germline V gene lookup returns CDR1 MDHEN and CDR2 SYDVKM. The CDR3 DNA reads TGTGCCAGCAGTCCGTCTAGCGGGAGCTCCTACAATGAGCAGTTCTTC. Translated, it gives CASSPSSGSSYNEQFF.